What follows is one TCR beta chain and its context. These data belong to a study of blood T cells in healthy people across ages. Donor samples were obtained from healthy Caucasian individuals from Russia, aged 6 to 90. Whenever a sample was processed, at least 7 million PBMCs were isolated. Each sample provided at least 6 micrograms of extracted total RNA. The CDR3 contains 11 residues. Germline CDR1 is DFQATT and CDR2 is SNEGSKA (reference sequence). Using a J-beta primer mix together with a sample-barcoded 5' primer, a second PCR was run for about 7 to 12 cycles. All samples gave at least 2.5 million CDR3-containing paired-end reads. A single record per CDR3 protein comes from TCRdb applying MiXCR to the 5' RACE reads. The profile shows hundreds of thousands of distinct CDR3 sequences, approximately 44% of them singletons.

Material: blood. This clonotype was sampled from a man aged 60-69 years in good health. V is TRBV20-1 and J is TRBJ2-3, with D uncertain. This CDR3 is CSPDADDTQYF. The CDR3 nucleotides are TGCAGCCCGGACGCTGACGATACGCAGTATTTT.